This T cell receptor (beta chain) was captured by sequencing in a study of post-analysis software for immune sequencing data. Study-wide results and caveats: Pronounced co-clustering by F measure was evident among identically batched samples. Multiple sclerosis patients had significantly lower normalized Chao1 diversity than controls.

As regards this clonotype: The antigen remains unidentified. The germline gene is not matched at one end of the junction; a read error may be the cause.

Unique molecular identifiers had been added to the TCR beta cDNA libraries. T cells numbering about 0.85 to 11 million yielded cDNA molecules that totaled roughly 500,000. TCRdb analysed the PCR reads with MiXCR anew, one entry per CDR3 protein. The top ten hold roughly 4.4% of the sample, which has hundreds of thousands of distinct CDR3 sequences, approximately 53% seen once. Material for sequencing was blood. This receptor was obtained from a girl aged 10 to 17 with multiple sclerosis.

CDR3: CAGRRGQGSYGYTF. DNA of the CDR3: TGTGCCGGCAGGAGGGGACAGGGGAGCTATGGCTACACCTTC. The chain recombines TRBV5-6 with TRBJ1-2; TRBD1 matches at 10 bases. This CDR3 has 14 residues. Germline V lookup: CDR1 SGHDT, CDR2 YYEEEE.